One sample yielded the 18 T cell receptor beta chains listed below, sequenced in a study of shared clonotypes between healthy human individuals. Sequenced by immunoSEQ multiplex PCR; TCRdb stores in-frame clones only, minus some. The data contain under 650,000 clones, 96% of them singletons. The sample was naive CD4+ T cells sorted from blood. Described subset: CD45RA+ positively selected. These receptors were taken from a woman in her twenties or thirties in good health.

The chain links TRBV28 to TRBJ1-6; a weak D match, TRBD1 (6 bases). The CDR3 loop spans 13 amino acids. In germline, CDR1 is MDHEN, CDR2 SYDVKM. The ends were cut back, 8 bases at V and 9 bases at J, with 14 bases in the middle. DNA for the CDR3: TGTGCCAGCCACAGGGCACTGGGTTCACCCCTCCACTTT. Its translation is CASHRALGSPLHF.

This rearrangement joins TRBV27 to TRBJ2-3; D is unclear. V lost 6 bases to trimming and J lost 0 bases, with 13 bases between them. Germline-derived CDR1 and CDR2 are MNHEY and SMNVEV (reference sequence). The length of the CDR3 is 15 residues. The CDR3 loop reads CASRAWGASTDTQYF. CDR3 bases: TGTGCCAGCAGGGCCTGGGGTGCTAGCACAGATACGCAGTATTTT.

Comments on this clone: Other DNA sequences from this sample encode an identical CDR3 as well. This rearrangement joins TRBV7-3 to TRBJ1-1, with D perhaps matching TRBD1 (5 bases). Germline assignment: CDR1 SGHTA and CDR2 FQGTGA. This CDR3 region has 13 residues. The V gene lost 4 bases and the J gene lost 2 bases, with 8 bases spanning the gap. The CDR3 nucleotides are TGTGCCAGCAGCTCAGACAGAAACACTGAAGCTTTCTTT. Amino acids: CASSSDRNTEAFF.

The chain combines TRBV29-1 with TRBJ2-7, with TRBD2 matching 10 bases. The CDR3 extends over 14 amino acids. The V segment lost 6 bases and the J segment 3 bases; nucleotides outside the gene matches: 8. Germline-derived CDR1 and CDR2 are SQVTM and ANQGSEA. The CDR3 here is CSVGLASTRYEQYF. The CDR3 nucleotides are TGCAGCGTGGGACTAGCGAGTACCCGCTACGAGCAGTACTTC.

As DNA, the CDR3 is TGTGCCATCAGCGAGCAATCTAACTATGGCTACACCTTC. It specifies CAISEQSNYGYTF. The gene calls are TRBV10-3 and TRBJ1-2, with D unresolved. Germline CDR1 is ENHRY and CDR2 is SYGVKD. With 6 bases removed from V and 0 bases from J, the gap between germline ends came to 8 bases. The CDR3 loop spans 13 amino acids.

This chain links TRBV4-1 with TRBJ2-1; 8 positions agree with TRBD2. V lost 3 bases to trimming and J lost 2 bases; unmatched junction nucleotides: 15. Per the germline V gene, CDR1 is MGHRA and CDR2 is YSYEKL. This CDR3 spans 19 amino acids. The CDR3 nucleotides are TGCGCCAGCAGCCAGTGGTCTGGTAGCGGGACGCTTACCTACAATGAGCAGTTCTTC. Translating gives CASSQWSGSGTLTYNEQFF.

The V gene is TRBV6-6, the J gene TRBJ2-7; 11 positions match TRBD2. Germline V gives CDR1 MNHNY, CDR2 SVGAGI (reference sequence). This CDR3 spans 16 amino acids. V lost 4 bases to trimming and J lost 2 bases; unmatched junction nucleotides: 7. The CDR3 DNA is TGTGCCAGCAGTTTCCCGACTAGCGGGACGACCTACGAGCAGTACTTC. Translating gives CASSFPTSGTTYEQYF.

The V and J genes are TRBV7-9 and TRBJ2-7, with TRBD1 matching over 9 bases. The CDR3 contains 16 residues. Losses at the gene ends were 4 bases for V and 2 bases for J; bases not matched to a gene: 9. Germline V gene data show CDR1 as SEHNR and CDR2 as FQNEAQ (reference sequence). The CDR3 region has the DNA TGTGCCAGCAGCTCCCCCTCGGACAGGGGAACCTACGAGCAGTACTTC. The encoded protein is CASSSPSDRGTYEQYF. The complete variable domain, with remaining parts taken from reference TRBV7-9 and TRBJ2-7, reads DTGVSQNPRHKITKRGQNVTFRCDPISEHNRLYWYRQTLGQGPEFLTYFQNEAQLEKSRLLSDRFSAERPKGSFSTLEIQRTEQGDSAMYLCASSSPSDRGTYEQYFGPGTRLTVT.

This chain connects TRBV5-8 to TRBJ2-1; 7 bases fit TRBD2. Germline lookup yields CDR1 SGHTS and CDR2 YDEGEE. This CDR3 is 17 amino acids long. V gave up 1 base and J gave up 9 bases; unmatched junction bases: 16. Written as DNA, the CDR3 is TGTGCCAGCAGCTTGAATGGCGGGAGTCATTTCGTGGGTGAGCAGTTCTTC. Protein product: CASSLNGGSHFVGEQFF. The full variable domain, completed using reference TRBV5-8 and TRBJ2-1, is EAGVTQSPTHLIKTRGQQATLRCSPISGHTSVYWYQQALGLGLQFLLWYDEGEERNRGNFPPRFSGRQFPNYSSELNVNALELEDSALYLCASSLNGGSHFVGEQFFGPGTRLTVL.

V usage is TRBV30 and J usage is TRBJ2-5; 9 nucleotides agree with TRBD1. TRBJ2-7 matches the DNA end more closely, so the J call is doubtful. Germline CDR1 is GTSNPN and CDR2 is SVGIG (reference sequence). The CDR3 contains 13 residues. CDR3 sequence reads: CAWSRGQGDEQYF. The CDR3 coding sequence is TGTGCCTGGAGCCGGGGACAGGGTGACGAGCAGTACTTC.

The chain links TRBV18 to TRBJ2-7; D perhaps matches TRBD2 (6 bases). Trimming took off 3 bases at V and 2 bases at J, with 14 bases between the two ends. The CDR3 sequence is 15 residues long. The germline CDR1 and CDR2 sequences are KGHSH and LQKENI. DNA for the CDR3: TGTGCCAGCTCACCCGGAAGTGTAGCGGCCTACGAGCAGTACTTC. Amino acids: CASSPGSVAAYEQYF.

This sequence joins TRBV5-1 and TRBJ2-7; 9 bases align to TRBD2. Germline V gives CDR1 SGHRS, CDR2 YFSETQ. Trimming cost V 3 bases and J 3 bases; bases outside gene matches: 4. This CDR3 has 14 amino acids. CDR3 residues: CASSSSTSGYEQYF. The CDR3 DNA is TGCGCCAGCAGCTCCTCGACTAGCGGCTACGAGCAGTACTTC. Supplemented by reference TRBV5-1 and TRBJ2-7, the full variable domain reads KAGVTQTPRYLIKTRGQQVTLSCSPISGHRSVSWYQQTPGQGLQFLFEYFSETQRNKGNFPGRFSGRQFSNSRSEMNVSTLELGDSALYLCASSSSTSGYEQYFGPGTRLTVT.

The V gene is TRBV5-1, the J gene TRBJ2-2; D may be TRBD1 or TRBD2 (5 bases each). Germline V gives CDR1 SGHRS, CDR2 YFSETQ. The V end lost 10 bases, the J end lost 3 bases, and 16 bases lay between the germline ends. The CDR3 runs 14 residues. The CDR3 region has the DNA TGCGCCCTCCCGGTGGGGGTGGACACCGGGGAGCTGTTTTTT. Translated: CALPVGVDTGELFF.

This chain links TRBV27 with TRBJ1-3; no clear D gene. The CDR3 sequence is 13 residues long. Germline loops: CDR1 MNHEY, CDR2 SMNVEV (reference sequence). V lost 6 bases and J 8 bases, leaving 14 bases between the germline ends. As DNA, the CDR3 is TGTGCCAGCAGCGGCACCTTGGCGGACACCATATATTTT. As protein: CASSGTLADTIYF.

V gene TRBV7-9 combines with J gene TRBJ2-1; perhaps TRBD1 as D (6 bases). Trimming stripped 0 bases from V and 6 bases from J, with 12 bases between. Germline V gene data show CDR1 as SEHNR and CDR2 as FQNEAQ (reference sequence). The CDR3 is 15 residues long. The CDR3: CASSLAGHSTNEQFF. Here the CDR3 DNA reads TGTGCCAGCAGCTTAGCGGGACACAGCACCAATGAGCAGTTCTTC.

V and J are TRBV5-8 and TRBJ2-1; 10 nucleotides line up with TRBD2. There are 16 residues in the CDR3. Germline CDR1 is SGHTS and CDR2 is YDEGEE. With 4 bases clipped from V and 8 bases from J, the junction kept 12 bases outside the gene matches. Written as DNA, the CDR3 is TGTGCCAGCAGCCCACCCAAGCGGGAGGGTTTCTATGAGCAGTTCTTC. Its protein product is CASSPPKREGFYEQFF.

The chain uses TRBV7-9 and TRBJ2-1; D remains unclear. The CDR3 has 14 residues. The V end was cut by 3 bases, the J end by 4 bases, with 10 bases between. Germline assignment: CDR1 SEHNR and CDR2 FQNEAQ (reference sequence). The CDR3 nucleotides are TGTGCCAGCAGCTTTTCTGGAGAATACAATGAGCAGTTCTTC. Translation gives CASSFSGEYNEQFF. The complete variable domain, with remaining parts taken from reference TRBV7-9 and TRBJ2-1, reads DTGVSQNPRHKITKRGQNVTFRCDPISEHNRLYWYRQTLGQGPEFLTYFQNEAQLEKSRLLSDRFSAERPKGSFSTLEIQRTEQGDSAMYLCASSFSGEYNEQFFGPGTRLTVL.

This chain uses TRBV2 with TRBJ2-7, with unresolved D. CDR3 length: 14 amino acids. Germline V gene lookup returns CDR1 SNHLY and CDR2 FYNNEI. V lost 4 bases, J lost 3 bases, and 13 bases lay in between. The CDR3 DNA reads TGTGCCAGCAGTGTCGAAGGTTTTAGCTACGAGCAGTACTTC. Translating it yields CASSVEGFSYEQYF. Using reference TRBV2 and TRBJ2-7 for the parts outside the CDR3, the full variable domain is EPEVTQTPSHQVTQMGQEVILRCVPISNHLYFYWYRQILGQKVEFLVSFYNNEISEKSEIFDDQFSVERPDGSNFTLKIRSTKLEDSAMYFCASSVEGFSYEQYFGPGTRLTVT.